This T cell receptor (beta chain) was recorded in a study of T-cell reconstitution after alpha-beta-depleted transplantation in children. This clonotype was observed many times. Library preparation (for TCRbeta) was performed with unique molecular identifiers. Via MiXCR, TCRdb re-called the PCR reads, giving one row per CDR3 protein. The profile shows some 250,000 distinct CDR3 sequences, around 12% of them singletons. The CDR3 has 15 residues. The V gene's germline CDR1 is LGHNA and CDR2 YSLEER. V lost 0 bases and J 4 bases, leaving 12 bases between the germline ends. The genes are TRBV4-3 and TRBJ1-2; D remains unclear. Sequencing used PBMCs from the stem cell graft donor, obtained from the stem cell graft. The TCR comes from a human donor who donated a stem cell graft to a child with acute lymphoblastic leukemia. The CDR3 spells CASSQDRQQIYGYTF. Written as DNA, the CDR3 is TGCGCCAGCAGCCAAGACAGGCAGCAGATCTATGGCTACACCTTC.